A selection of T cell receptor beta chains follows, all from one sample in a study of blood T cell repertoires in COVID-19. Libraries were prepared by immunoSEQ multiplex PCR; TCRdb keeps only in-frame clonotypes and omits some of them. The sample yields just over 25,000 clones, about 90% seen once. Sequencing was carried out using peripheral blood. These receptors all stem from a human donor in a cohort sampled during active COVID-19. The CDR3 runs from the conserved cysteine through the conserved F or W. The order of the fields is J gene, V gene, clone size, CDR3 protein. Clone size is not always given. Where it is, it says once, few, many or a class for expanded clones.

>TRBJ2-3|TRBV9|.
CASSVGGLSDTQYF
>TRBJ1-5|TRBV5-1|.
CASSLDTGVNQPQHF
>TRBJ1-2|TRBV3-1/TRBV3-2|.
CASSHRGGYGYTF
>TRBJ2-7|TRBV28|.
CASSQRTGAKYEQYF
>TRBJ2-1|TRBV5-1|.
CASSSTGTTGAPYNEQFF
>TRBJ2-1|TRBV11-2|.
CASSPGLAGVDEQFF
>TRBJ1-2|TRBV28|.
CASSEDRNYGYTF
>TRBJ1-1|TRBV10-1|.
CASSPGTGSPREGFF
>TRBJ2-7|TRBV5-1|.
CASSWGQGGEQYF
>TRBJ1-1|TRBV19|.
CASSILSGEAFF
>TRBJ1-2|TRBV5-1|.
CASSLGAKIYGYTF
>TRBJ1-5|TRBV10-3|.
CAISDDRGSAQPQHF
>TRBJ1-3|TRBV18|.
CASSPGLPSGGNTIYF
>TRBJ1-1|TRBV9|.
CASSPPTGVNTEAFF
>TRBJ1-4|TRBV5-4|once
CASSSQGATNEKLFF
>TRBJ2-1|TRBV3-1/TRBV3-2|.
CASSPPSTRWQFF
>TRBJ2-5|TRBV27|once
CASRPGQTRETQYF
>TRBJ2-3|TRBV5-8|.
CASSSRPTSGGGTDTQYF
>TRBJ2-4|TRBV25-1|.
CASSLDRGGNNIQYF
>TRBJ2-1|TRBV5-1|.
CASSLGLVTYNEQFF
>TRBJ2-1|TRBV6-2/TRBV6-3|.
CASSYSRTSGNEQFF
>TRBJ2-7|TRBV27|once
CASSLKGARVGYEQYF
>TRBJ2-7|TRBV5-1|.
CASSPGGDYEQYF
>TRBJ1-2|TRBV6-5|.
CASSYLGLVNYGYTF
>TRBJ1-2|TRBV4-2|.
CASSQPGTGRDGYTF
>TRBJ2-2|TRBV2|.
CASIRDRNTGELFF
>TRBJ1-6|TRBV5-1|.
CASSLGQGFSPLHF
>TRBJ1-6|TRBV6-5|.
CASRGQGENSPLHF
>TRBJ1-5|TRBV6-2/TRBV6-3|once
CASSYQAGNQPQHF
>TRBJ1-1|TRBV5-4|once
CASSLAGLTGTEAFF
>TRBJ2-2|TRBV11-2|.
CASSLGRQGSAGELFF
>TRBJ2-7|TRBV10-2|.
CASSEPPGLAGGLYEQYF
>TRBJ1-1|TRBV6-6|.
CASKQGLNTEAFF
>TRBJ1-4|TRBV4-1|.
CASSHGDRANEKLFF
>TRBJ1-4|TRBV7-8|.
CASSRGQLGEKLFF